The 14 T cell receptor beta chains below were found in one sample sequenced in a study of response to subunit inactivated influenza vaccine (dated by TCRdb to the late 2010s). Library prep was done by RT-PCR. Instrument on record: Illumina HiSeq 2500. TCRdb reworked the public reads: Q25 trimming with fastp, MiXCR clone assembly, productive beta chains retained. When rows share a CDR3 protein, they turn into one entry using the most common DNA and genes. The sample table records over 150,000 distinct CDR3 sequences; around 14% of these occur just once. Approximately 30% of the sample lies in the top ten. Sample: CD8+ T cells sorted from PBMCs, taken 5 days after vaccination. These receptors came from a man between 50 and 59 years old who received an inactivated influenza vaccine. Donor details come from another sample of the same person, matched by shared clones.

V gene TRBV6-1 combines with J gene TRBJ2-2; D may be TRBD1 (5 bases). Per the germline V gene, CDR1 is MNHNS and CDR2 is SASEGT. CDR3 length: 16 amino acids. The V and J ends lost 5 bases and 1 base respectively, with 14 bases between them. CDR3 amino acids: CASSQGVEENTGELFF. In nucleotides, the CDR3 is TGTGCCAGCAGTCAAGGGGTAGAAGAGAACACCGGGGAGCTGTTTTTT.

The chain is built from TRBV12-3 or TRBV12-4 and TRBJ2-5; tentative D call: TRBD2 (5 bases). The ends were cut back, 1 base at V and 5 bases at J, with 11 bases in the middle. The length of the CDR3 is 14 residues. The chain's CDR3 is CASSLGSRVETQYF. The CDR3 bases are TGTGCCAGCAGTTTAGGGTCGAGGGTTGAGACCCAGTACTTC.

The gene calls are TRBV27 and TRBJ1-4, with D perhaps TRBD1 (6 bases). The CDR3 is 18 amino acids. CDR1 and CDR2 (germline): MNHEY, SMNVEV (reference sequence). V was trimmed by 3 bases and J by 6 bases, leaving 23 bases between them. This chain's CDR3 is CASSFSFLEDSRHEKLFF. The DNA for the CDR3 is TGTGCCAGCAGTTTCTCCTTTTTGGAGGACAGCCGTCATGAAAAACTGTTTTTT.

This clonotype has a handful of counts. The rearrangement uses TRBV5-1 and TRBJ1-4; D not certain. CDR1 is SGHRS and CDR2 is YFSETQ in the germline V gene. Trimming took 5 bases from V and 1 from J, leaving 15 bases between them. The CDR3 has 16 residues. Here the CDR3 reads CASRPGNVGTNEKLFF. CDR3 nucleotide sequence: TGCGCCAGCAGGCCTGGGAATGTTGGAACTAATGAAAAACTGTTTTTT.

This clonotype was observed a handful of times. The chain has TRBV11-2 and TRBJ2-4, with D tentatively TRBD1 (5 bases). The V end was cut by 9 bases, the J end by 0 bases, with 15 bases between. Germline CDR1 SGHAT, CDR2 FQNNGV. This CDR3 has 15 amino acids. The CDR3 loop reads CARAWGLEAKNIQYF. The CDR3 nucleotides are TGTGCCAGGGCGTGGGGCTTGGAAGCCAAAAACATTCAGTACTTC.

Regarding this clonotype: Sequence at one end of the junction differs from germline and may be a read error. The J gene is TRBJ2-1, the V gene TRBV20-1; D is tentatively TRBD1 or TRBD2 (5 bases each). CDR3 length: 16 amino acids. Germline-derived CDR1 and CDR2 are DFQATT and SNEGSKA (reference sequence). CDR3: CCARTLLEESYNEQFF. CDR3 coding DNA: TGCTGTGCTAGGACATTACTAGAAGAATCCTACAATGAGCAGTTCTTC.

This clonotype was seen ten or more times. V usage is TRBV27 and J usage is TRBJ2-3, with unresolved D. Between the trimmed V and J ends, which lost 5 bases and 4 bases, there was a span of 13 bases. Germline CDR1 is MNHEY and CDR2 is SMNVEV (reference sequence). The CDR3 runs 14 residues. The CDR3, as DNA: TGTGCCAGCAGTACATCACCCGGCCCAGATACGCAGTATTTT. Its translation: CASSTSPGPDTQYF.

V and J are TRBV10-3 and TRBJ2-1; D is unresolved. CDR3 length: 16 amino acids. V gave up 4 bases and J gave up 2 bases, with 15 bases separating them. Germline V gives CDR1 ENHRY, CDR2 SYGVKD. CDR3 sequence: CAISAAIQGTYNEQFF. The CDR3 DNA sequence: TGTGCCATCAGTGCGGCCATCCAAGGGACCTACAATGAGCAGTTCTTC.

This clonotype has only a few counts. The chain couples TRBV19 to TRBJ1-5; a weak D match, TRBD1 (6 bases). The CDR3 contains 17 residues. Germline CDR1 reads LNHDA; CDR2 reads SQIVND (reference sequence). Trimming left V 1 base short and J 6 bases short, with 19 bases between. Written as DNA, the CDR3 is TGTGCCAGTAGTATAGGGGGCTTACGACAGGAGGGTCAGCCCCAGCATTTT. Its protein product is CASSIGGLRQEGQPQHF.

This clonotype occurred a few times. This chain links TRBV20-1 with TRBJ2-3; D remains ambiguous. There are 14 residues in the CDR3. Germline V gene lookup returns CDR1 DFQATT and CDR2 SNEGSKA (reference sequence). V lost 0 bases and J lost 8, with 15 bases in between. The CDR3 DNA sequence: TGCAGTGCTAGAGATTATGACACAAAGCTTACGCAGTATTTT. This sequence encodes CSARDYDTKLTQYF.

The chain employs TRBV4-1 and TRBJ2-7, with 11 bases fitting TRBD2. This CDR3 has 16 residues. J gave up 4 bases and V 0 bases, and 5 bases lay outside the gene matches. Germline values: CDR1 MGHRA, CDR2 YSYEKL. The CDR3: CASSQDPGLAAYEQYF. The CDR3 nucleotides are TGCGCCAGCAGCCAAGATCCGGGACTAGCGGCTTACGAGCAGTACTTC.

This clonotype came up a few times. The chain uses TRBV29-1 and TRBJ1-1, with TRBD1 matching over 9 bases. Germline loops: CDR1 SQVTM, CDR2 ANQGSEA. J gave up 4 bases and V 6 bases, and 12 bases lay outside the gene matches. The CDR3 is made up of 15 amino acids. CDR3 bases: TGCAGCGTCGGAACAGGGGGCCGGGTCGGCACTGAAGCTTTCTTT. It is translated as CSVGTGGRVGTEAFF.

This clonotype was observed many times. The chain employs TRBV12-3 or TRBV12-4 and TRBJ1-5; TRBD1 matches at 7 bases. V gave up 6 bases and J gave up 0 bases; unmatched junction bases: 5. The CDR3 spans 15 residues. The CDR3 sequence: CASSSTGYSNQPQHF. CDR3 nucleotide sequence: TGTGCCAGCAGCTCGACAGGGTATAGCAATCAGCCCCAGCATTTT.

This clonotype showed up many times. The chain carries TRBV2 and TRBJ1-2; D gene ambiguous. Trimming took 10 bases from V and 3 from J, leaving 15 bases between them. Germline V lookup: CDR1 SNHLY, CDR2 FYNNEI. This CDR3 has 13 amino acids. CDR3 bases: TGTGCCACGACGGACGGCCTGGACTATGGCTACACCTTC. Its protein is CATTDGLDYGYTF.